The entry that follows covers one T cell receptor beta chain sequence. No antigen is known for it. No much larger clone exists at a distance of one base, and base qualities are not known. The cohort consisted of 670 or so healthy bone marrow donors. At the time of sampling, all cohort members were nominally healthy, though unrecorded immune exposures were likely present. The donor tested CMV seropositive, placing the donor among the 290 or so seropositive members of the cohort. A peripheral blood sample was collected from each donor, and TCR beta sequencing was performed on peripheral blood mononuclear cells. Genomic DNA was extracted from the blood cell samples with the Qiagen DNeasy Blood Extraction Kit. Measured from the cysteine to the phenylalanine, the CDR3 is 14 residues long. Kept here is only the CDR3 DNA, which spans 42 bases and is read in frame from base 1. Per the germline V gene (reference sequence), LNHDA is the CDR1 and SQIVND is the CDR2. V and J lose 3 bases and 2 bases, and a span of 11 bases separates them.

The library was produced with the immunoSEQ multiplex PCR assay. For the multiplex PCR, a mixture combining 60 forward primers for TCR Vbeta segments and 13 reverse primers for TCR Jbeta segments was used. A multiplex PCR assay on genomic DNA amplified the CDR3 region of rearranged TCR beta genes. On the Illumina HiSeq System, the amplified TCR beta libraries were sequenced as 87-base-pair reads. In the original analysis: In a later analysis, 77 million or so unique TCR beta chains were counted across the roughly 610 repertoires, and roughly 11 million of these chains were shared by at least two donors. Raw reads were error-corrected and collapsed into unique sequences by a nearest-neighbor algorithm in which closely related sequences were merged to remove PCR and sequencing errors. V, D and J gene segments were assigned by aligning CDR3 sequences to IMGT reference sequences. For a sequence to be retained, a match of at least six nucleotides was required to both a V gene segment and a J gene segment. Rearrangements were classified as productive when the CDR3 lacked stop codons and remained in frame with V and J, and all other rearrangements were classified as non-productive. CDR3 was defined by IMGT convention, running from the second conserved V-encoded cysteine to the conserved J-encoded phenylalanine. In an earlier analysis of 550 to 650 of the donors, sequences lacking an unambiguous match to a single V gene segment were excluded. An earlier analysis of a few hundred of the donors called V segments functional above 56.7% productive rearrangements and segregating when the between-donor standard deviation exceeded 5%. To diagnose cytomegalovirus status from the catalog of TCR beta chain sequences, a statistical classification framework was built. A later analysis assigned V and J genes by comparing TCR nucleotide sequences with IMGT/GENE-DB human TR gene sequences. A later analysis assigned CDR3 sequences and most-parsimonious VDJ recombination scenarios with the TCRdist pipeline. A later analysis defined each TCR beta chain by its CDR3 amino acid sequence plus V-gene family, and excluded reads lacking a unique V-gene family. To address suspected cross-contamination and a sequencing artifact, a later analysis removed under 600 highly shared, low-generation-probability nucleotide sequences. In a later analysis, a clonal expansion index was calculated for each public chain from normalized within-repertoire ranks of inferred template counts. In a later analysis, generation probabilities were computed with a VDJ recombination model fitted to out-of-frame rearrangements, and the resulting probabilities were checked against IGoR. In a later analysis, hypergeometric tests were used to score TCR-TCR, TCR-HLA and TCR-CMV co-occurrence, with a repertoire-size bias correction applied to TCR pairs. To estimate false discovery rates, a later analysis permuted the HLA or CMV assignments 20 times. In a later analysis, co-occurring TCRs were grouped with DBSCAN, and TCRdist sequence similarity was added when clustering was performed within HLA-allele-positive subsets. Repertoires with fewer than 30,000 or more than 120,000 public chains, plus five repertoires with anomalous nucleotide sharing, were excluded from co-occurrence clustering. TCRdb holds this immuneACCESS table with in-frame rearrangements only. Some clones are missing; in checked studies, unresolved V genes explain under half, and the rest has no known cause. V and J calls and clone size are as listed in that table; D and trimming were resolved from the DNA. This sample comprises fewer than 250,000 clones, roughly four fifths of them detected only once. The ten largest clones add up to 2.5% to 3.5% of the sample.

The sample is drawn from a study of cytomegalovirus exposure and HLA in healthy donors (dated by TCRdb to the late 2010s). For the study in its entirety: An earlier analysis of roughly 500 of the donors reported 250 to 300 Gb of sequence data and 100 million to 140 million unique TCR beta sequences from 190 million or so T cells. Both class I and class II loci were covered by HLA typing, at four-digit resolution. Roughly 5 DR-DQ haplotypes were handled as single units for association and clustering, since linkage in the cohort was strong. The study aimed to test whether signatures of past pathogen exposure could be identified by cataloging public T cell receptors. The study combined high-throughput TCR immunosequencing, statistical association of individual TCRs with disease status, and machine learning to predict cytomegalovirus infection status. A later genetic analysis used genome-wide SNP genotypes for about 65% of the roughly 670 donors, treating that subset as a discovery cohort. Among approximately 370 genotyped donors of the cohort, an average of approximately 200,000 unique TCR beta nucleotide sequences was sequenced per donor, of which 15% to 20% were non-productive. An early release covering around 630 HLA-typed donors comprised 250 to 350 gigabases of sequencing data and some 79 million unique TCR sequences. Along with the 666-subject first cohort, a separate validation cohort of over a hundred different subjects was used. The study used immunosequencing to profile the T cell repertoires of approximately 690 subjects and linked those repertoires to cytomegalovirus serostatus. The genetic ancestry cluster associated with self-reported Caucasian donors included about 84% of the roughly 390 genotyped donors. Alongside the repertoire data, information on donor age, sex, ethnicity and CMV serostatus was compiled. The later analysis used no new phenotypic data to find candidate immune exposures, relying instead on TCR beta sequences and their occurrence across donors. An earlier analysis of 587 of the donors used high-throughput TCR beta sequencing to judge whether each TCR beta V gene segment behaved as functional or pseudogenic. The number of typed donors differed by locus: about 629-630 for A, B, C, DRB1 and DQB1; roughly 510 for DQA1; 606 for DPA1; and 450 to 480 for DPB1. All discovery cohort repertoires had been generated on a single sequencing platform. A later analysis re-analyzed previously published TCR beta repertoires from 600 to 850 donors and added high-resolution HLA genotyping to study TCR occurrence patterns. What the work shows at the level of the full study, not this receptor alone: Sequencing depth was assumed to be roughly uniform across donors in the presence/absence analyses, though that assumption may not hold. A later analysis reported that several top co-occurrence clusters appeared linked to parvovirus B19, influenza, CMV and Epstein-Barr virus. In a later analysis, 16,951 TCR beta sequences were associated with specific HLA alleles at a false discovery rate of 0.05. The cohort was sequenced for TCR beta chains only, and without alpha or paired-chain data the features that could be detected were limited. An association between a missense DCLRE1C variant and V-gene and J-gene trimming of TCR beta chains was found in a later genetic analysis and replicated in an independent cohort. The 87-base-pair reads could not distinguish some IMGT-functional V segments, including TRBV6-2 and TRBV6-3, so those segments were excluded. According to a later genetic analysis, donors in an Asian-associated ancestry cluster had fewer N-insertions in productive TCRs than the approximately 650-donor mean. In a later analysis, TCR association rates were found to vary across HLA loci, with the most associated TCRs seen for DRB1 alleles and the fewest for HLA-C alleles. A further reported finding was that TCR beta sequences accurately predicted the HLA-A and HLA-B alleles for most subjects in the first cohort. According to the authors, the approach could potentially be generalized to other disease states and immunological phenotypes. The study gave a list of over 150 TCR beta chains associated with cytomegalovirus. While some public TCRs were present in many individuals, most TCR sequences turned up only very rarely across donors. Because HLA typing was missing for some donors at each locus, association tests included only the typed subset. When HLA alleles, especially DR and DQ, strongly co-occurred, attributing TCR associations to individual alleles was difficult. In vitro tests confirmed that a few of the cytomegalovirus-associated TCR beta chains recognize cytomegalovirus antigens. Linkage disequilibrium might explain the correlated functional status among segregating V segments, but an unknown experimental factor could not be ruled out. Most CMV-associated TCR beta chains appeared to be HLA-restricted in a later analysis, and the HLA associations seemed to be driven largely by CMV exposure. A cluster of highly shared sequence variants was judged likely to represent a technical artifact of the sequencing pipeline. CMV serostatus was the only immune exposure information available for the cohort. Broadly in line with IMGT annotations, most TCR beta V segments showed up in productive rearrangements about 87% or about 30% of the time in an earlier analysis of approximately 600 of the donors. In a later analysis, HLA-associated TCR beta chains showed more clonal expansion and lower generation probabilities than non-associated chains that were equally common. In both the original and validation cohorts, the classifier was reported to diagnose cytomegalovirus status with high specificity and sensitivity. The earlier analysis of nearly 600 of the donors excluded roughly 17 rarely observed V segments, including chromosome 9 orphons, because counts were too low.

The receptor comes from a woman aged 30 to 39 in good health and CMV-seropositive. The chain is made from TRBV19 and TRBJ2-7, and possibly TRBD2, on 6 matching bases. The sequencing input was PBMCs. The CDR3 in this case is CASSILGGAYEQYF. The DNA reads TGTGCCAGTAGTATCTTGGGGGGAGCCTACGAGCAGTACTTC.